Sequencing of this T cell receptor (beta chain) was carried out in a study of cytomegalovirus exposure and HLA in healthy donors. The PCR was carried out with 60 Vbeta primers and 13 Jbeta primers. Libraries were prepared by immunoSEQ multiplex PCR; TCRdb keeps only in-frame clonotypes and omits some of them. This table has over 150,000 clones, around 83% appearing once. CDR1 MGHRA and CDR2 YSYEKL come from the germline V gene. Trimming took off 1 base at V and 4 bases at J, with 11 bases between the two ends. The CDR3 extends over 15 amino acids. V usage is TRBV4-1 and J usage is TRBJ2-1; maybe TRBD2 (5 bases). The specimen was PBMCs. This clonotype was obtained from a man between 50 and 59 years old in good health and CMV-seronegative. CDR3: CASSQAWSGYNEQFF. The CDR3 bases are TGCGCCAGCAGCCAAGCATGGAGCGGTTACAATGAGCAGTTCTTC.